A single sample gave rise to the 24 T cell receptor beta chains below, sequenced in a study of cytomegalovirus exposure and HLA in healthy donors. PCR amplification relied on 60 Vbeta primers (plus 13 Jbeta primers). Clones were read by immunoSEQ multiplex PCR, and TCRdb kept only the in-frame ones, dropping some. The sample holds 95,000 to 150,000 clones, around 77% seen once. The source material was PBMCs. The source of these receptors is a human donor in good health.

This clone was detected only a few times. CDR3 protein: CATSRDRWEIQHF. The CDR3 DNA reads as TGTGCCACCAGCAGAGATAGGTGGGAGATCCAGCATTTT. The chain couples TRBV15 to TRBJ1-5, with D unclear. The germline CDR1 and CDR2 sequences are LNHNV and YYDKDF (reference sequence). Deletions cut 0 bases from V and 12 bases from J, with 12 bases between. CDR3 length: 13 residues. Together with reference TRBV15 and TRBJ1-5, the CDR3 gives the full variable domain: DAMVIQNPRYQVTQFGKPVTLSCSQTLNHNVMYWYQQKSSQAPKLLFHYYDKDFNNEADTPDNFQSRRPNTSFCFLDIRSPGLGDTAMYLCATSRDRWEIQHFGDGTRLSIL.

This clone occurred a few times. The V call is TRBV9, the J call TRBJ2-2; TRBD2 aligns across 8 bases. Per germline, CDR1 SGDLS and CDR2 YYNGEE. Germline trimming cut 0 bases from V and 1 base from J; bases unmatched to any gene: 2. CDR3 size: 16 residues. CDR3 DNA: TGTGCCAGCAGCGTAGTTGGGACTAGGAACACCGGGGAGCTGTTTTTT. Translating gives CASSVVGTRNTGELFF. The complete variable domain, with remaining parts taken from reference TRBV9 and TRBJ2-2, reads DSGVTQTPKHLITATGQRVTLRCSPRSGDLSVYWYQQSLDQGLQFLIQYYNGEERAKGNILERFSAQQFPDLHSELNLSSLELGDSALYFCASSVVGTRNTGELFFGEGSRLTVL.

This chain uses TRBV10-2 with TRBJ2-1, with a tentative D call TRBD2 (5 bases). V lost 6 bases, J lost 2 bases, and 11 bases lay in between. CDR3 length equals 14 residues. The V gene's germline CDR1 is WSHSY and CDR2 SAAADI. DNA of the CDR3: TGCGCCAGCAGCCCTGCCGGGGCCTACAATGAGCAGTTCTTC. This codes for CASSPAGAYNEQFF.

This chain joins TRBV5-4 and TRBJ2-1, with D unclear. The V gene lost 0 bases and the J gene lost 9 bases, with 4 bases spanning the gap. The CDR3 is 11 residues long. The germline V gene encodes CDR1 SGHNT and CDR2 YYREEE (reference sequence). The CDR3 loop reads CASSLGVEQFF. The CDR3 DNA reads TGTGCCAGCAGCTTGGGAGTTGAGCAGTTCTTC.

This clone appeared a single time. The chain employs TRBV7-2 and TRBJ1-5; no clear D. Germline CDR1 SGHTA, CDR2 FQGNSA. Trimming shortened V by 1 base and J by 0 bases, and 4 bases separated the two germline ends. The CDR3 covers 14 residues. The CDR3 spells CASSLDGSNQPQHF. CDR3 coding DNA: TGTGCCAGCAGCTTAGACGGTAGCAATCAGCCCCAGCATTTT.

The V call is TRBV30, the J call TRBJ1-2; D not certain. In germline, CDR1 is GTSNPN, CDR2 SVGIG (reference sequence). Trimming left V 4 bases short and J 2 bases short, with 11 bases between. The CDR3 loop spans 13 amino acids. The CDR3: CAWTRRLNYGYTF. The CDR3 DNA follows: TGTGCCTGGACGCGTCGACTAAACTATGGCTACACCTTC.

This clone has only a few counts. V and J are TRBV6-4 and TRBJ2-3; 8 bases are a match to TRBD1. The junction had 1 base not matched to a gene; V was cut back by 2 bases and J by 0 bases. The CDR3 totals 15 residues. The germline V gene encodes CDR1 MRHNA and CDR2 SNTAGT. The CDR3 spells CASSDGTGSTDTQYF. The CDR3 DNA sequence: TGTGCCAGCAGTGACGGGACAGGTAGCACAGATACGCAGTATTTT.

The V call is TRBV19, the J call TRBJ1-1; 8 bases are a match to TRBD1. The J segment lost 5 bases and the V segment lost 4 bases, leaving 6 bases of the junction unmatched. Germline values: CDR1 LNHDA, CDR2 SQIVND (reference sequence). The CDR3 is made up of 14 amino acids. The chain's CDR3 is CASSNRQGATEAFF. The CDR3 nucleotides read TGTGCCAGTAGTAATCGCCAGGGGGCAACTGAAGCTTTCTTT. The complete variable domain, with remaining parts taken from reference TRBV19 and TRBJ1-1, reads DGGITQSPKYLFRKEGQNVTLSCEQNLNHDAMYWYRQDPGQGLRLIYYSQIVNDFQKGDIAEGYSVSREKKESFPLTVTSAQKNPTAFYLCASSNRQGATEAFFGQGTRLTVV.

The gene calls are TRBV28 and TRBJ1-5; 7 nucleotides match TRBD1. The CDR3 extends over 15 amino acids. V lost 7 bases and J lost 4; bases outside the gene matches: 10. Germline values: CDR1 MDHEN, CDR2 SYDVKM. CDR3 residues: CASTLPGTVNQPQHF. The CDR3 DNA is TGTGCCAGCACCTTACCCGGGACAGTGAATCAGCCCCAGCATTTT.

V and J are TRBV11-2 and TRBJ2-7, with D perhaps TRBD2 (6 bases). Between the trimmed V and J ends, which lost 5 bases and 9 bases, there was a span of 20 bases. The CDR3 contains 14 residues. Germline lookup yields CDR1 SGHAT and CDR2 FQNNGV. CDR3 coding DNA: TGTGCCAGCAGCCGATCGGGGGTAATAAAAGGGCAGTACTTC. As protein: CASSRSGVIKGQYF.

V and J are TRBV6-4 and TRBJ1-1; TRBD1 is a possible D gene (6 bases). The CDR3 is made up of 14 amino acids. The germline V gene has CDR1 MRHNA and CDR2 SNTAGT. V was shortened by 0 bases and J by 10 bases, with 15 bases between the two germline ends. CDR3 sequence reads: CASSDSLQGKTAFF. CDR3 sequence (DNA): TGTGCCAGCAGTGACTCGTTACAGGGAAAAACAGCTTTCTTT.

The gene calls are TRBV7-9 and TRBJ2-1; the D gene is possibly TRBD2 (6 bases). The germline V and J ends were trimmed by 7 bases and 3 bases, with 19 bases remaining between them. The CDR3 runs 16 residues. Germline V gene lookup returns CDR1 SEHNR and CDR2 FQNEAQ (reference sequence). CDR3 nucleotide sequence: TGTGCCAGCATCCTTGGAGGGGTTTTGGTCTACAATGAGCAGTTCTTC. Encoded protein: CASILGGVLVYNEQFF.

The chain uses TRBV6-5 and TRBJ2-7; TRBD2 agrees at 12 bases. Germline CDR1 is MNHEY and CDR2 is SVGAGI. Germline trimming cut 4 bases from V and 4 bases from J; bases unmatched to any gene: 2. The CDR3 is 14 residues long. This chain's CDR3 is CASSSLAGGYEQYF. CDR3 bases: TGTGCCAGCAGTTCCCTAGCGGGAGGGTACGAGCAGTACTTC.

The V call is TRBV4-1, the J call TRBJ1-2; D remains ambiguous. Per the germline V gene, CDR1 is MGHRA and CDR2 is YSYEKL. The ends were cut back, 1 base at V and 0 bases at J, with 24 bases in the middle. CDR3 length: 20 residues. The CDR3 DNA sequence: TGCGCCAGCAGCCAAGCTAACGGAGACTGGCCAACCCCCGCTAACTATGGCTACACCTTC. Its translation: CASSQANGDWPTPANYGYTF.

In its sample, this clone was seen once. This chain connects TRBV28 to TRBJ2-7; 7 bases map to TRBD1. This CDR3 spans 14 amino acids. The V and J ends lost 5 bases and 2 bases, in that order; junction bases with no gene match: 6. The germline gives CDR1 MDHEN, CDR2 SYDVKM. The CDR3 DNA is TGTGCCAGCAGTGGGCGACAGGGCACCTACGAGCAGTACTTC. It yields the protein CASSGRQGTYEQYF.

The chain recombines TRBV21-1 with TRBJ1-4; TRBD1 was called by the table and not checked on the DNA. TRBV21-1 is deemed a pseudogene. There are 15 residues in the CDR3. CDR3: CASSGDRPSNEKLFF. In nucleotides, the CDR3 is TGTGCCAGCAGCGGGGACAGGCCTTCTAATGAAAAACTGTTTTTT.

There are a few counts of this clone. The chain couples TRBV20-1 to TRBJ2-1; no reliable D call. The germline V gene has CDR1 DFQATT and CDR2 SNEGSKA (reference sequence). V was trimmed by 7 bases and J by 7 bases, leaving 8 bases between them. The CDR3 spans 10 residues. The CDR3, as DNA: TGCAGTGTGGCAAAGAATGAGCAGTTCTTC. Its translation: CSVAKNEQFF.

V is TRBV19 and J is TRBJ1-3; 9 bases match TRBD1. The CDR3 has 16 residues. Looked up from germline, CDR1 is LNHDA and CDR2 is SQIVND (reference sequence). V shed 5 bases, J shed 0 bases, and the junction held 5 bases outside the gene matches. In nucleotides, the CDR3 is TGTGCCAGTAGTCCCGGGACAGGGACCTCTGGAAACACCATATATTTT. Protein sequence: CASSPGTGTSGNTIYF.

The chain links TRBV6-1 to TRBJ2-3; 12 nucleotides line up with TRBD2. The CDR3 contains 15 residues. Germline V gives CDR1 MNHNS, CDR2 SASEGT. V shed 4 bases, J shed 4 bases, and the junction held 3 bases outside the gene matches. The CDR3 loop is CASSGLAGVADTQYF. CDR3 sequence (DNA): TGTGCCAGCAGTGGACTAGCGGGAGTGGCAGATACGCAGTATTTT.

The chain has TRBV5-6 and TRBJ1-1; maybe TRBD1 (5 bases). The CDR3 runs 15 residues. Germline V gene sequence: CDR1 SGHDT, CDR2 YYEEEE. Trimming took off 4 bases at V and 4 bases at J, with 17 bases between the two ends. The CDR3 is CASSPSPGLGTEAFF. In nucleotides, the CDR3 is TGTGCCAGCAGCCCTTCACCGGGACTCGGCACTGAAGCTTTCTTT.

The rearrangement joins TRBV30 to TRBJ1-1, with a weak D call TRBD1 (5 bases). Germline CDR1 GTSNPN, CDR2 SVGIG (reference sequence). The CDR3 totals 13 residues. V dropped 2 bases and J dropped 12 bases, with 19 bases sitting between them. CDR3 region: CAWSRAREGKTFF. CDR3 coding DNA: TGTGCCTGGAGTAGGGCCAGGGAGGGAAAAACTTTCTTT. Full variable domain (outside the CDR3, taken from reference TRBV30 and TRBJ1-1): SQTIHQWPATLVQPVGSPLSLECTVEGTSNPNLYWYRQAAGRGLQLLFYSVGIGQISSEVPQNLSASRPQDRQFILSSKKLLLSDSGFYLCAWSRAREGKTFFGQGTRLTVV.

The rearrangement uses TRBV18 and TRBJ2-2; 10 bases align to TRBD2. Unmatched junction bases numbered 5, after V lost 2 bases and J lost 5 bases. CDR1 is KGHSH, CDR2 LQKENI, per germline. The CDR3 contains 16 residues. The CDR3 loop reads CASSPSLAGFTGELFF. In nucleotides, the CDR3 is TGTGCCAGCTCACCATCACTAGCGGGATTTACCGGGGAGCTGTTTTTT.

This chain connects TRBV18 to TRBJ1-1; 10 positions match TRBD1. The junction had 4 bases not matched to a gene; V was cut back by 0 bases and J by 0 bases. Germline V gives CDR1 KGHSH, CDR2 LQKENI. The CDR3 loop spans 17 amino acids. DNA of the CDR3: TGTGCCAGCTCACCACCGGGACAGGGGCAAATGAACACTGAAGCTTTCTTT. This encodes CASSPPGQGQMNTEAFF.

The rearrangement uses TRBV19 and TRBJ1-3; TRBD1 might be the D (6 bases). The CDR3 totals 15 residues. Germline V gives CDR1 LNHDA, CDR2 SQIVND (reference sequence). V lost 6 bases and J 2 bases, leaving 14 bases between the germline ends. The DNA of the CDR3 is TGTGCCAGTAGCCTCGGGGGGGCAGCTGGAAACACCATATATTTT. This encodes CASSLGGAAGNTIYF.